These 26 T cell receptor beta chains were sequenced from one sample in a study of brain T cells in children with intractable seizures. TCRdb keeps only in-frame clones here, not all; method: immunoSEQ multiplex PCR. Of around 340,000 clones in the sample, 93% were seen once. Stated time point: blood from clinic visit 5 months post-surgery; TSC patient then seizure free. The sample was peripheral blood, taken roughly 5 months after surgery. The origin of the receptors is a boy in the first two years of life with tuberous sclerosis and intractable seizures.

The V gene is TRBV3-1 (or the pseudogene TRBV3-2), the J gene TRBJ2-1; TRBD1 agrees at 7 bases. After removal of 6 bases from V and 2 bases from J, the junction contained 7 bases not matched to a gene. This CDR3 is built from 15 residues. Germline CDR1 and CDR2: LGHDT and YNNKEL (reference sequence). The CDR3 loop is CASRTGTEPYNEQFF. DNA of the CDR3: TGTGCCAGCAGGACCGGGACAGAACCCTACAATGAGCAGTTCTTC.

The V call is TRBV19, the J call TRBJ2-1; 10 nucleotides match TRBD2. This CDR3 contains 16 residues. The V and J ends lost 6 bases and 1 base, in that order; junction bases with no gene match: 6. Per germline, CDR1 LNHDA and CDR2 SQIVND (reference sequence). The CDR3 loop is CASRSSGGNSYNEQFF. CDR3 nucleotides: TGTGCCAGTAGGAGTAGCGGGGGGAATTCCTACAATGAGCAGTTCTTC.

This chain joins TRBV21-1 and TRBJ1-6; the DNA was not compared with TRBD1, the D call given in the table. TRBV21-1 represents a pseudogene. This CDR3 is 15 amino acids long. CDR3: CASSKARQGNSPLHF. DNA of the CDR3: TGTGCCAGCAGCAAAGCGAGACAGGGGAATTCACCCCTCCACTTT.

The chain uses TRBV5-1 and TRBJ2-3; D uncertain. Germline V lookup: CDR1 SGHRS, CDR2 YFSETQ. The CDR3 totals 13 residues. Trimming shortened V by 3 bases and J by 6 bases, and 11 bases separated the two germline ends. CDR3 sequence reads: CASSSHLDDTQYF. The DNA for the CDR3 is TGCGCCAGCAGCTCGCACTTGGATGATACGCAGTATTTT.

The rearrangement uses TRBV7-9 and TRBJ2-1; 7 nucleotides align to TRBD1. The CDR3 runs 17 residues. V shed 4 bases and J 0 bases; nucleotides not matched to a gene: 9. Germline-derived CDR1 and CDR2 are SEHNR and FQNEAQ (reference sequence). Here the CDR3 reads CASSSLVGTASYNEQFF. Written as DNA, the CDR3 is TGTGCCAGCAGCTCCCTCGTGGGGACAGCCTCCTACAATGAGCAGTTCTTC.

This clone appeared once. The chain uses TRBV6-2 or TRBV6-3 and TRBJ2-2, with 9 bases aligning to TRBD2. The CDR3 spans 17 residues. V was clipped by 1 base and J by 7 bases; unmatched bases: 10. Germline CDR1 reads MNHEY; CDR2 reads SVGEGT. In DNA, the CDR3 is TGTGCCAGCAGTTACTTGGGGCTAGCGGGAATGAACGGGGAGCTGTTTTTT. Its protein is CASSYLGLAGMNGELFF.

The CDR3 reads CASSQSGTGSAYSNQPQHF. In nucleotides, the CDR3 is TGCGCCAGCAGTCAATCTGGGACAGGGAGTGCATATAGCAATCAGCCCCAGCATTTT. This rearrangement joins TRBV23-1 to TRBJ1-5; TRBD1 aligns across 9 bases. TRBV23-1 is classed as an ORF, of uncertain function. This CDR3 comprises 19 residues. V shed 0 bases, J shed 0 bases, and the junction held 9 bases outside the gene matches.

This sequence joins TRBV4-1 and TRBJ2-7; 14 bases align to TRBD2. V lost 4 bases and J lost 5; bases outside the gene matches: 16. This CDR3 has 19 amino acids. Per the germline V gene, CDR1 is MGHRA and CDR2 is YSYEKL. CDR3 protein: CASSPLRLAGGPGVHEQYF. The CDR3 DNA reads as TGCGCCAGCAGCCCCCTTAGACTAGCGGGAGGGCCGGGTGTCCACGAGCAGTACTTC.

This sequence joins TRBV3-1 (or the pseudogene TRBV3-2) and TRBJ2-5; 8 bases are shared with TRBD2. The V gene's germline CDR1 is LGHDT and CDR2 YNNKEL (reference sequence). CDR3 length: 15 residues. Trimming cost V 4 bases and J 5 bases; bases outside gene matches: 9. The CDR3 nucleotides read TGTGCCAGCAGCCGACGAGCGGGGGTCCAGGAGACCCAGTACTTC. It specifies CASSRRAGVQETQYF.

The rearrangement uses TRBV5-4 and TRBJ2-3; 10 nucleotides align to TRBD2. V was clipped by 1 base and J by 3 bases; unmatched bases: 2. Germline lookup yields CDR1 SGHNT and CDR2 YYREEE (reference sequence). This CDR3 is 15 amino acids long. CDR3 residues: CASSLTSGVTDTQYF. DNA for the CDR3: TGTGCCAGCAGCTTGACTAGCGGGGTGACAGATACGCAGTATTTT.

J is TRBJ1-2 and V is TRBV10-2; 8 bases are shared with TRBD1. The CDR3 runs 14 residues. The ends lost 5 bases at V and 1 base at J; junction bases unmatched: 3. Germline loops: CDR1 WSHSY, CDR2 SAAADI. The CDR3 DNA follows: TGCGCCAGCAGTCCAGGGGGCAGTAACTATGGCTACACCTTC. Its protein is CASSPGGSNYGYTF.

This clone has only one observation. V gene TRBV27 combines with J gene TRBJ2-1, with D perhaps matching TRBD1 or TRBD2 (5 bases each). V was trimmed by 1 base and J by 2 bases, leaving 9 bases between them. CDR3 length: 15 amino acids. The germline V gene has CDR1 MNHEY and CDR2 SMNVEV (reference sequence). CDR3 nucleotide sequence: TGTGCCAGCAGTTTATTAGAGGGGACCTACAATGAGCAGTTCTTC. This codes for CASSLLEGTYNEQFF.

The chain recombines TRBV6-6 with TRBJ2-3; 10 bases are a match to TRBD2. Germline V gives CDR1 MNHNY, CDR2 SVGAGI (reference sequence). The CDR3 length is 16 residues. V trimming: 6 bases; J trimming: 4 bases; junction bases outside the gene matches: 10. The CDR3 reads CASSPRLAGSSDTQYF. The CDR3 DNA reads TGTGCCAGCAGCCCAAGACTAGCGGGTTCATCAGATACGCAGTATTTT.

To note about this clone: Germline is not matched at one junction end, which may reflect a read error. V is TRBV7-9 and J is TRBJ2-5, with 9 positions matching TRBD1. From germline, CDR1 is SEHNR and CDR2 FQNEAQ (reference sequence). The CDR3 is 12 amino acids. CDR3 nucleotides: TGTGCAAGCAGGACAGGGGAAGAGACCCAGTACTTC. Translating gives CASRTGEETQYF.

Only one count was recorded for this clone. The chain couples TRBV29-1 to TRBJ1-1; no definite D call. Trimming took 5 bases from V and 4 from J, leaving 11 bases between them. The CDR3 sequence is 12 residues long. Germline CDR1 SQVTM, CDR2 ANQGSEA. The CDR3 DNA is TGCAGCGTTACCGTCGAGGGCACTGAAGCTTTCTTT. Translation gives CSVTVEGTEAFF. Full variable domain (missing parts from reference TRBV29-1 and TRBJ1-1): SAVISQKPSRDICQRGTSLTIQCQVDSQVTMMFWYRQQPGQSLTLIATANQGSEATYESGFVIDKFPISRPNLTFSTLTVSNMSPEDSSIYLCSVTVEGTEAFFGQGTRLTVV.

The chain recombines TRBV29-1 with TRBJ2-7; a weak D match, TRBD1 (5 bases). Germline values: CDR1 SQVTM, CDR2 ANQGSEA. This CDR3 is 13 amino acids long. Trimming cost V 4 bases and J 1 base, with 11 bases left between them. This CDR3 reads CSVGGGASYEQYF. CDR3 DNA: TGCAGCGTTGGCGGTGGGGCGTCCTACGAGCAGTACTTC.

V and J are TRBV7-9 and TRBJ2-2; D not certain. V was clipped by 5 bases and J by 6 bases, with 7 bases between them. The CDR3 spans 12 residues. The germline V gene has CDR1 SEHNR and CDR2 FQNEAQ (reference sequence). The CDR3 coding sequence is TGTGCCAGCAGCCCCACCCCCGGGGAGCTGTTTTTT. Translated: CASSPTPGELFF. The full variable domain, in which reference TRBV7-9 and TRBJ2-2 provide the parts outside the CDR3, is DTGVSQNPRHKITKRGQNVTFRCDPISEHNRLYWYRQTLGQGPEFLTYFQNEAQLEKSRLLSDRFSAERPKGSFSTLEIQRTEQGDSAMYLCASSPTPGELFFGEGSRLTVL.

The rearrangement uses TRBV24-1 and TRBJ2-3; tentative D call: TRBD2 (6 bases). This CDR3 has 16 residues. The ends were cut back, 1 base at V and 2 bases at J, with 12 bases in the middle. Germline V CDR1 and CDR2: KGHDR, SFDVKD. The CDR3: CATSDFGGSNTDTQYF. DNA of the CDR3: TGTGCCACCAGTGATTTCGGAGGGTCCAACACAGATACGCAGTATTTT.

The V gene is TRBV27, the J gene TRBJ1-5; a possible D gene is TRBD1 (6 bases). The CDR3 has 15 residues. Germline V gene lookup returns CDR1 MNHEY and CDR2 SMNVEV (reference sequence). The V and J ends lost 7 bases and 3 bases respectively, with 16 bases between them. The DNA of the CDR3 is TGTGCCAGCATCGGCTGGGGACACAACAATCAGCCCCAGCATTTT. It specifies CASIGWGHNNQPQHF.

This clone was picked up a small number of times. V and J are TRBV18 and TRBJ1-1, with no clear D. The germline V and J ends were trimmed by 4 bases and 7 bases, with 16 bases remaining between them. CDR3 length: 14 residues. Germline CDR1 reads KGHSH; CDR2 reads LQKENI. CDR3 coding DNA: TGTGCCAGCTCACTCCTCACTGCGCCCAATGAAGCTTTCTTT. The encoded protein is CASSLLTAPNEAFF.

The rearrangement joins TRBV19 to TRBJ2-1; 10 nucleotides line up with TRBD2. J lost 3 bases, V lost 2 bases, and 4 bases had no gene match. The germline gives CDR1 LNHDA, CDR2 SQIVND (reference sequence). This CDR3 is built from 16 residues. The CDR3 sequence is CASSIPSGGLYNEQFF. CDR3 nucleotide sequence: TGTGCCAGTAGTATACCTAGCGGGGGCCTCTACAATGAGCAGTTCTTC.

The CDR3 loop is CASSEVRHNEKLFF. CDR3 sequence (DNA): TGTGCCAGCAGTGAAGTCAGGCATAATGAAAAACTGTTTTTT. The rearrangement joins TRBV2 to TRBJ1-4; no reliable D call. CDR3 length: 14 residues. Deletions cut 1 base from V and 4 bases from J, with 7 bases between. Germline V lookup: CDR1 SNHLY, CDR2 FYNNEI.

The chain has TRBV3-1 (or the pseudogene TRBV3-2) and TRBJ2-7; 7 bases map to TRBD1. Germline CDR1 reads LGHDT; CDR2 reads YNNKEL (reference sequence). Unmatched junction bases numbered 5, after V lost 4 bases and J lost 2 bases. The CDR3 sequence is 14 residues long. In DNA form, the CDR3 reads TGTGCCAGCAGCCTAGGAGACAGGGCCTACGAGCAGTACTTC. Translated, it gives CASSLGDRAYEQYF.

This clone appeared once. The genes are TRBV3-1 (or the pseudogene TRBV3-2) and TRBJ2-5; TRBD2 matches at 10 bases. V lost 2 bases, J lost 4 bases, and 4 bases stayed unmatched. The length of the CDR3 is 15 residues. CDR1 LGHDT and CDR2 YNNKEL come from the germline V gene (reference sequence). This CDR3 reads CASSQLAGDVETQYF. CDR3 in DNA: TGTGCCAGCAGCCAACTAGCGGGGGACGTAGAGACCCAGTACTTC.

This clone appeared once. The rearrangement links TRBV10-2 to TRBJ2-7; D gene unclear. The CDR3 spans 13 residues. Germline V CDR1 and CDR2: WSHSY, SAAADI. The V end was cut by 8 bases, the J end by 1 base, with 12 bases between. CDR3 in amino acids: CASAIPASYEQYF. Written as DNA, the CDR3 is TGCGCCAGCGCAATCCCGGCGTCCTACGAGCAGTACTTC.

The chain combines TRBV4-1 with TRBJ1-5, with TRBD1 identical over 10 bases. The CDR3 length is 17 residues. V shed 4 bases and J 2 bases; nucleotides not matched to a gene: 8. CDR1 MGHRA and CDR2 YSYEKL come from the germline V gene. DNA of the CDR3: TGCGCCAGCAGCCGAGGGTCCGGGACAGGGGGCAATCAGCCCCAGCATTTT. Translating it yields CASSRGSGTGGNQPQHF.